This T cell receptor beta chain was captured by sequencing in a study of shared clonotypes between healthy human individuals. Profiling relied on immunoSEQ multiplex PCR, and the TCRdb table lists in-frame clones only, not all of them. The sample has approximately 2.1 million clones, approximately 95% seen once. After removal of 3 bases from V and 6 bases from J, the junction contained 11 bases not matched to a gene. Germline V lookup: CDR1 SGHNT, CDR2 YYREEE (reference sequence). CDR3 size: 17 residues. The gene calls are TRBV5-4 and TRBJ2-7, with 14 positions matching TRBD2. The sample was naive CD4+ T cells from PBMCs. Subset of the sample: CD45RA+ positively selected. The sequence derives from a man aged 18 to 29 in good health. Some clones in this sample may be carry-over from other donors' samples. The CDR3 DNA is TGTGCCAGCAGCTCCCCGGGACTAGCGGGAGCGGCGGGCGAGCAGTACTTC. Its translation: CASSSPGLAGAAGEQYF.